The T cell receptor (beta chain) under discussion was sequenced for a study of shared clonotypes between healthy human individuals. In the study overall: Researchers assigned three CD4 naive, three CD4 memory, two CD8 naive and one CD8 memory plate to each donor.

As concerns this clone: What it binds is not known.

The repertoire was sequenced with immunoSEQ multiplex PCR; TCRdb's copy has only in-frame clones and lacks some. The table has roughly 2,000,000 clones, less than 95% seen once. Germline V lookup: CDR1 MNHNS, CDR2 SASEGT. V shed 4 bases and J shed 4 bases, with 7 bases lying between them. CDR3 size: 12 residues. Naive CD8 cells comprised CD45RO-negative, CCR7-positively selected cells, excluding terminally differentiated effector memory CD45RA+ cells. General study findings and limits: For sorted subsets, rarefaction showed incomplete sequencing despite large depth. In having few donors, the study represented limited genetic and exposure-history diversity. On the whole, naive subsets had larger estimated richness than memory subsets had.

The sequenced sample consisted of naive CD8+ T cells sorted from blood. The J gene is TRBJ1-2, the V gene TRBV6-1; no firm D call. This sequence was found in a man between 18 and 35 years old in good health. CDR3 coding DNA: TGTGCCAGCAGTGCCGGAATCTATGGCTACACCTTC. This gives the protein CASSAGIYGYTF.